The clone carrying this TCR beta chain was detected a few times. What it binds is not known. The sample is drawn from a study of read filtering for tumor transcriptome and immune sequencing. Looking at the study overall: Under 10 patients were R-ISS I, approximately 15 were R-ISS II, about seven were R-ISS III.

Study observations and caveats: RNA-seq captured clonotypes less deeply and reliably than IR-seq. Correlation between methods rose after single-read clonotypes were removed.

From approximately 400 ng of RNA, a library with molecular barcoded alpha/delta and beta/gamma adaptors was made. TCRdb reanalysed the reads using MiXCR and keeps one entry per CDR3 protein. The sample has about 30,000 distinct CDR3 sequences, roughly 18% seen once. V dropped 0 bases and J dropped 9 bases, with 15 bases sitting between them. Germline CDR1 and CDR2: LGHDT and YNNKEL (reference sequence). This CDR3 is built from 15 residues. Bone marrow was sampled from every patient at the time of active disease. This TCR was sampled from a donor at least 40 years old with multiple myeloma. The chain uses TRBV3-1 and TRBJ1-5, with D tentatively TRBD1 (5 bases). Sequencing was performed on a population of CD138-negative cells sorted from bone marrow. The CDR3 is CASSQEMGDHGPQHF. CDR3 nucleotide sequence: TGTGCCAGCAGCCAAGAGATGGGGGACCATGGGCCCCAGCATTTT.